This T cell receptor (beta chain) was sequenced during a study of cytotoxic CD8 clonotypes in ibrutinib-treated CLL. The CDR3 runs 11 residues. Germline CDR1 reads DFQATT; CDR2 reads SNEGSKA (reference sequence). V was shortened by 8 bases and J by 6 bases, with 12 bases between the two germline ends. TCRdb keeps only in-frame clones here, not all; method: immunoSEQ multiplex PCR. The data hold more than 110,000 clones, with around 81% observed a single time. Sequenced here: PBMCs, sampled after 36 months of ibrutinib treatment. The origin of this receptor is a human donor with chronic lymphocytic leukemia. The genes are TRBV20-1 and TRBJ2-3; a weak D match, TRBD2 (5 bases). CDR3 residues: CSPGSRDTQYF. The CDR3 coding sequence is TGCAGTCCGGGGTCCCGGGATACGCAGTATTTT.